The 20 T cell receptor beta chains listed next were all sequenced from one sample in a study of shared clonotypes between healthy human individuals. Assay used: immunoSEQ multiplex PCR; TCRdb lists only in-frame clones, some missing. The sample lists a few million clones, about nine tenths occurring once. Sequenced input: naive CD4+ T cells from PBMCs. Subset here: CD45RA+ positively selected. The receptors stem from a man younger than 30 in good health. Some clones in this sample may be carry-over from other donors' samples.

The chain combines TRBV15 with TRBJ2-3, with unresolved D. The CDR3 spans 14 residues. The germline V gene encodes CDR1 LNHNV and CDR2 YYDKDF (reference sequence). The ends were cut back, 5 bases at V and 10 bases at J, with 19 bases in the middle. CDR3 residues: CATSPRDARGPQYF. The CDR3 DNA reads TGTGCCACCAGCCCCCGAGATGCCCGTGGTCCGCAGTATTTT. Full variable domain (missing parts from reference TRBV15 and TRBJ2-3): DAMVIQNPRYQVTQFGKPVTLSCSQTLNHNVMYWYQQKSSQAPKLLFHYYDKDFNNEADTPDNFQSRRPNTSFCFLDIRSPGLGDTAMYLCATSPRDARGPQYFGPGTRLTVL.

This sequence joins TRBV28 and TRBJ1-2; D gene unclear. The length of the CDR3 is 11 residues. CDR1 is MDHEN and CDR2 is SYDVKM in the germline V gene. The ends were cut back, 3 bases at V and 6 bases at J, with 5 bases in the middle. The CDR3 sequence: CASSLEDGYTF. Written as DNA, the CDR3 is TGTGCCAGCAGTTTGGAGGATGGCTACACCTTC.

V usage is TRBV5-6 and J usage is TRBJ2-3; D perhaps matches TRBD2 (6 bases). CDR3 size: 15 residues. CDR1 is SGHDT, CDR2 YYEEEE, per germline. V dropped 1 base and J dropped 3 bases, with 12 bases sitting between them. CDR3 nucleotides: TGTGCCAGCAGCTTGACGGGAGCGGGTACAGATACGCAGTATTTT. Protein product: CASSLTGAGTDTQYF.

The rearrangement uses TRBV5-1 and TRBJ2-7; D is possibly TRBD1 or TRBD2 (5 bases each). The CDR3 loop spans 14 amino acids. Germline V lookup: CDR1 SGHRS, CDR2 YFSETQ. The V gene lost 7 bases and the J gene lost 1 base, with 15 bases spanning the gap. CDR3 in amino acids: CASRAGTPSYEQYF. Here the CDR3 DNA reads TGCGCCAGCCGCGCCGGGACGCCGTCCTACGAGCAGTACTTC. Full variable domain (remainder filled in from reference TRBV5-1 and TRBJ2-7): KAGVTQTPRYLIKTRGQQVTLSCSPISGHRSVSWYQQTPGQGLQFLFEYFSETQRNKGNFPGRFSGRQFSNSRSEMNVSTLELGDSALYLCASRAGTPSYEQYFGPGTRLTVT.

V usage is TRBV27 and J usage is TRBJ2-2, with D perhaps matching TRBD2 (5 bases). This CDR3 region has 14 residues. V dropped 3 bases and J dropped 3 bases, with 8 bases sitting between them. Germline values: CDR1 MNHEY, CDR2 SMNVEV (reference sequence). The CDR3 coding sequence is TGTGCCAGCAGTTTCCTCGGGGACACCGGGGAGCTGTTTTTT. Protein: CASSFLGDTGELFF.

This clone was found once. The chain couples TRBV6-1 to TRBJ1-2; no reliable D call. The V gene lost 7 bases and the J gene lost 8 bases, with 14 bases spanning the gap. The germline V gene has CDR1 MNHNS and CDR2 SASEGT. This CDR3 is built from 12 residues. Here the CDR3 DNA reads TGTGCCAGCAAGGCGCCCGGCGGGGGCTACACCTTC. Its protein product is CASKAPGGGYTF.

The chain recombines TRBV29-1 with TRBJ2-1; perhaps TRBD2 as D (5 bases). In germline, CDR1 is SQVTM, CDR2 ANQGSEA. The germline V and J ends were trimmed by 6 bases and 0 bases, with 12 bases remaining between them. The CDR3 sequence is 14 residues long. The CDR3 DNA follows: TGCAGCGTCGCGGACTCGAGCTCCTACAATGAGCAGTTCTTC. This translates into CSVADSSSYNEQFF.

About this clone itself: The same CDR3 can be traced to other DNA sequences in this sample. V is TRBV5-4 and J is TRBJ1-3; D may be TRBD1 (5 bases). In germline, CDR1 is SGHNT, CDR2 YYREEE (reference sequence). The CDR3 sequence is 15 residues long. Trimming removed 0 bases from V and 0 bases from J, with 7 bases in between. CDR3 nucleotides: TGTGCCAGCAGCTTGGCAGGGATCTCTGGAAACACCATATATTTT. Protein product: CASSLAGISGNTIYF.

V and J are TRBV4-2 and TRBJ2-5, with 11 bases aligning to TRBD1. The CDR3 has 17 amino acids. The germline V gene has CDR1 LGHNA and CDR2 YNFKEQ. Losses at the gene ends were 2 bases for V and 5 bases for J; bases not matched to a gene: 10. CDR3 protein: CASSQRTGGAGGETQYF. DNA of the CDR3: TGTGCCAGCAGCCAACGGACAGGGGGCGCGGGAGGGGAGACCCAGTACTTC.

The chain has TRBV5-6 and TRBJ2-3; 10 bases are a match to TRBD2. The CDR3 loop spans 17 amino acids. Germline CDR1 is SGHDT and CDR2 is YYEEEE. The V and J ends lost 0 bases and 3 bases, in that order; junction bases with no gene match: 7. This chain's CDR3 is CASSLAVAGGMTDTQYF. The CDR3 bases are TGTGCCAGCAGCTTGGCCGTAGCGGGAGGCATGACAGATACGCAGTATTTT. Drawing the rest from reference TRBV5-6 and TRBJ2-3, the complete variable domain is DAGVTQSPTHLIKTRGQQVTLRCSPKSGHDTVSWYQQALGQGPQFIFQYYEEEERQRGNFPDRFSGHQFPNYSSELNVNALLLGDSALYLCASSLAVAGGMTDTQYFGPGTRLTVL.

This rearrangement joins TRBV18 to TRBJ1-4; TRBD1 matches at 9 bases. The CDR3 loop spans 15 amino acids. Germline V CDR1 and CDR2: KGHSH, LQKENI. V trimming: 0 bases; J trimming: 7 bases; junction bases outside the gene matches: 3. The chain's CDR3 is CASSPPGQGSEKLFF. Written as DNA, the CDR3 is TGTGCCAGCTCACCACCCGGACAGGGGAGTGAAAAACTGTTTTTT.

The chain uses TRBV5-4 and TRBJ2-2; 11 nucleotides line up with TRBD2. Germline V CDR1 and CDR2: SGHNT, YYREEE (reference sequence). The CDR3 is 16 residues long. V shed 2 bases, J shed 4 bases, and the junction held 4 bases outside the gene matches. CDR3 in amino acids: CASSLRLAGSTGELFF. The CDR3, as DNA: TGTGCCAGCAGCTTACGACTAGCGGGGTCCACCGGGGAGCTGTTTTTT.

The V call is TRBV5-1, the J call TRBJ2-7; D is possibly TRBD1 or TRBD2 (5 bases each). The germline V gene has CDR1 SGHRS and CDR2 YFSETQ. The CDR3 runs 14 residues. V was cut by 0 bases and J by 6 bases, with 13 bases left in between. The CDR3 loop is CASSLEFGDGEQYF. The CDR3 region has the DNA TGCGCCAGCAGCTTGGAGTTCGGGGACGGCGAGCAGTACTTC.

V and J are TRBV7-8 and TRBJ1-2, with D perhaps matching TRBD1 (5 bases). The CDR3 spans 16 residues. Deletions cut 5 bases from V and 2 bases from J, with 18 bases between. Germline V gene data show CDR1 as SGHVS and CDR2 as FQNEAQ. The CDR3 sequence is CASSPREGRANYGYTF. CDR3 nucleotides: TGTGCCAGCAGCCCACGGGAGGGCAGGGCCAACTATGGCTACACCTTC.

Only one count was recorded for this clone. This sample also contains other DNA sequences that code for the same CDR3. The chain recombines TRBV27 with TRBJ2-5; weak D call: TRBD1 (6 bases). This CDR3 has 14 amino acids. The V gene lost 5 bases and the J gene lost 1 base, with 11 bases spanning the gap. Germline CDR1 and CDR2: MNHEY and SMNVEV (reference sequence). DNA for the CDR3: TGTGCCAGCAGTACACGGACAGCCCAAGAGACCCAGTACTTC. Translating gives CASSTRTAQETQYF.

The V and J genes are TRBV6-1 and TRBJ1-2; D possibly corresponds to TRBD1 (5 bases). The germline V gene has CDR1 MNHNS and CDR2 SASEGT. The CDR3 totals 13 residues. The ends were cut back, 7 bases at V and 6 bases at J, with 15 bases in the middle. This CDR3 reads CASTLGGRDGYTF. CDR3 nucleotides: TGTGCCAGCACCCTCGGGGGGAGGGATGGCTACACCTTC.

The V gene is TRBV4-1, the J gene TRBJ1-5; perhaps TRBD1 as D (6 bases). Germline V gene lookup returns CDR1 MGHRA and CDR2 YSYEKL. The CDR3 consists of 16 residues. The germline V and J ends were trimmed by 5 bases and 6 bases, with 20 bases remaining between them. The CDR3: CASSTRGGAETQPQHF. The DNA for the CDR3 is TGCGCCAGCAGCACCAGAGGGGGGGCGGAAACTCAGCCCCAGCATTTT.

V usage is TRBV28 and J usage is TRBJ1-2, with TRBD1 matching over 8 bases. The J segment lost 6 bases and the V segment lost 5 bases, leaving 14 bases of the junction unmatched. Per the germline V gene, CDR1 is MDHEN and CDR2 is SYDVKM. The CDR3 totals 16 residues. The CDR3 sequence: CASSLSGQGDFNGYTF. CDR3 sequence (DNA): TGTGCCAGCAGTCTATCCGGACAGGGTGATTTTAATGGCTACACCTTC.

About this clone: Other DNA sequences from this sample encode an identical CDR3 as well. The chain couples TRBV12-5 to TRBJ2-2; D gene uncertain. Germline V CDR1 and CDR2: LGHNT, FRNRAP. The germline V and J ends were trimmed by 2 bases and 4 bases, with 8 bases remaining between them. The length of the CDR3 is 14 residues. Here the CDR3 reads CASGLSGSTGELFF. CDR3 in DNA: TGTGCTAGTGGTTTGTCCGGGTCCACCGGGGAGCTGTTTTTT. Full variable domain (missing parts from reference TRBV12-5 and TRBJ2-2): DARVTQTPRHKVTEMGQEVTMRCQPILGHNTVFWYRQTMMQGLELLAYFRNRAPLDDSGMPKDRFSAEMPDATLATLKIQPSEPRDSAVYFCASGLSGSTGELFFGEGSRLTVL.

This rearrangement joins TRBV7-3 to TRBJ2-1, with D unclear. CDR3 length: 11 amino acids. The germline V gene encodes CDR1 SGHTA and CDR2 FQGTGA. Trimming shortened V by 8 bases and J by 5 bases, and 7 bases separated the two germline ends. This CDR3 is CASFSNNEQFF. CDR3 in DNA: TGTGCCAGCTTCTCAAACAATGAGCAGTTCTTC.